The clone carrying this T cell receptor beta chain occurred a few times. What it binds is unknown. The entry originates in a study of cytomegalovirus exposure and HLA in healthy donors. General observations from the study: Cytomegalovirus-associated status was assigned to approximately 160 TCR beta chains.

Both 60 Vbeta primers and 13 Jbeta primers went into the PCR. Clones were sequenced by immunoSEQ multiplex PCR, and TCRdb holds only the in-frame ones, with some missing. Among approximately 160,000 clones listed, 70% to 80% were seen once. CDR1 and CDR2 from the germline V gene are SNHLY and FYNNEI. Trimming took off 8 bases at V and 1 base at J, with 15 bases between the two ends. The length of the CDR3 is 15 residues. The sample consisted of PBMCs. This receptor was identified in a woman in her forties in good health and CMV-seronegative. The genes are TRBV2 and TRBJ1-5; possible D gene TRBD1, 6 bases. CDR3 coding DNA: TGTGCCAGCGTTAGGGACACCAAAAGCAATCAGCCCCAGCATTTT. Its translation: CASVRDTKSNQPQHF.